This is a list of T cell receptor beta chains from one sample in a study of cytomegalovirus exposure and HLA in healthy donors. The data were produced by immunoSEQ multiplex PCR, yet TCRdb's version contains in-frame clones alone and is incomplete. The data hold some 130,000 clones, with 60% to 85% observed a single time. Input material: PBMCs. The origin of the receptors is a male donor in good health and CMV-seropositive. Both conserved end residues are part of each CDR3. The D gene is left open where the match is weak. Rows give clone size only sometimes, using once, few, many, or a class for an expanded clone.

clone_size: few; v_call: TRBV5-1; cdr3_length: 13; j_call: TRBJ2-6; d_call: .; cdr3_aa: CASTIGGANVLTF; cdr3_nt: TGCGCCAGCACTATTGGTGGGGCCAACGTCCTGACTTTC
clone_size: .; v_call: TRBV7-2; cdr3_length: 16; j_call: TRBJ1-1; d_call: .; cdr3_aa: CASSLGVGDLTLEAFF; cdr3_nt: TGTGCCAGCAGCTTAGGAGTCGGGGATCTTACTCTTGAAGCTTTCTTT
clone_size: once; v_call: TRBV13; cdr3_length: 16; j_call: TRBJ2-1; d_call: .; cdr3_aa: CASSSLTVRSDNEQFF; cdr3_nt: TGTGCCAGCAGCTCCCTGACTGTGCGTAGCGACAATGAGCAGTTCTTC
clone_size: .; v_call: TRBV11-2; cdr3_length: 19; j_call: TRBJ2-5; d_call: TRBD2; cdr3_aa: CASSVGVLGGGTGGETQYF; cdr3_nt: TGTGCCAGCAGCGTCGGGGTTCTGGGCGGGGGGACCGGAGGTGAGACCCAGTACTTC
clone_size: .; v_call: TRBV6-1; cdr3_length: 17; j_call: TRBJ2-1; d_call: TRBD2; cdr3_aa: CASSEGSSGDLMNEQFF; cdr3_nt: TGTGCCAGCAGTGAAGGAAGTAGCGGGGATCTCATGAATGAGCAGTTCTTC
clone_size: .; v_call: TRBV10-2; cdr3_length: 17; j_call: TRBJ2-3; d_call: .; cdr3_aa: CASSYNLLAMGTDTQYF; cdr3_nt: TGCGCCAGCAGTTATAACTTACTAGCTATGGGCACAGATACGCAGTATTTT
clone_size: .; v_call: TRBV29-1; cdr3_length: 12; j_call: TRBJ2-7; d_call: .; cdr3_aa: CSVWRRSYEQYF; cdr3_nt: TGCAGCGTTTGGCGGAGATCCTACGAGCAGTACTTC
clone_size: .; v_call: TRBV30; cdr3_length: 12; j_call: TRBJ1-2; d_call: .; cdr3_aa: CAWSEQGYGYTF; cdr3_nt: TGTGCCTGGAGTGAGCAGGGTTATGGCTACACCTTC
clone_size: .; v_call: TRBV7-9; cdr3_length: 15; j_call: TRBJ2-1; d_call: TRBD1; cdr3_aa: CASRLGQGANNEQFF; cdr3_nt: TGTGCCAGCAGACTAGGACAGGGGGCCAACAATGAGCAGTTCTTC
clone_size: few; v_call: TRBV28; cdr3_length: 18; j_call: TRBJ1-6; d_call: TRBD1; cdr3_aa: CASSFLDRGPSYNSPLHF; cdr3_nt: TGTGCCAGCAGTTTTTTGGACAGGGGGCCCTCCTATAATTCACCCCTCCACTTT
clone_size: few; v_call: TRBV7-9; cdr3_length: 17; j_call: TRBJ2-6; d_call: .; cdr3_aa: CSSSLGGVRSGANVLTF; cdr3_nt: TGTTCCAGCAGCTTAGGGGGGGTTCGGTCTGGGGCCAACGTCCTGACTTTC
clone_size: .; v_call: TRBV16; cdr3_length: 15; j_call: TRBJ2-5; d_call: TRBD2; cdr3_aa: CASSHPRGGEETQYF; cdr3_nt: TGTGCCAGCAGCCATCCCCGGGGAGGGGAAGAGACCCAGTACTTC
clone_size: .; v_call: TRBV5-1; cdr3_length: 16; j_call: TRBJ2-1; d_call: .; cdr3_aa: CASSRGGSILYNEQFF; cdr3_nt: TGCGCCAGCAGCCGCGGTGGGAGTATTCTCTACAATGAGCAGTTCTTC
clone_size: .; v_call: TRBV30; cdr3_length: 13; j_call: TRBJ2-5; d_call: TRBD2; cdr3_aa: CAWTSGSLETQYF; cdr3_nt: TGTGCCTGGACTAGCGGGAGTTTGGAGACCCAGTACTTC
clone_size: .; v_call: TRBV9; cdr3_length: 12; j_call: TRBJ2-5; d_call: .; cdr3_aa: CASSGGPETQYF; cdr3_nt: TGTGCCAGCAGCGGGGGCCCAGAGACCCAGTACTTC
clone_size: .; v_call: TRBV11-2; cdr3_length: 12; j_call: TRBJ2-7; d_call: .; cdr3_aa: CASSRGAYEQYF; cdr3_nt: TGTGCCAGCAGCCGGGGTGCGTACGAGCAGTACTTC
clone_size: once; v_call: TRBV9; cdr3_length: 19; j_call: TRBJ2-2; d_call: TRBD2; cdr3_aa: CASSEGGLAGGPSTGELFF; cdr3_nt: TGTGCCAGCAGCGAGGGGGGTCTAGCGGGAGGGCCGAGCACCGGGGAGCTGTTTTTT
clone_size: .; v_call: TRBV27; cdr3_length: 14; j_call: TRBJ1-4; d_call: .; cdr3_aa: CASSPQGGVQKLFF; cdr3_nt: TGTGCCAGCAGTCCCCAGGGTGGCGTCCAAAAACTGTTTTTT
clone_size: .; v_call: TRBV7-9; cdr3_length: 14; j_call: TRBJ2-5; d_call: .; cdr3_aa: CASKGGLPQETQYF; cdr3_nt: TGTGCCAGCAAGGGCGGGCTGCCCCAAGAGACCCAGTACTTC
clone_size: .; v_call: TRBV25-1; cdr3_length: 15; j_call: TRBJ2-1; d_call: TRBD1; cdr3_aa: CASSVGTDSYNEQFF; cdr3_nt: TGTGCCAGCAGTGTCGGGACAGATTCCTACAATGAGCAGTTCTTC
clone_size: .; v_call: TRBV11-2; cdr3_length: 14; j_call: TRBJ1-3; d_call: TRBD1; cdr3_aa: CASSIDRAGNTIYF; cdr3_nt: TGTGCCAGCAGCATAGACAGGGCTGGAAACACCATATATTTT
clone_size: few; v_call: TRBV7-6; cdr3_length: 14; j_call: TRBJ2-5; d_call: .; cdr3_aa: CASSIRLADETQYF; cdr3_nt: TGTGCCAGCAGCATCAGACTGGCGGATGAGACCCAGTACTTC
clone_size: once; v_call: TRBV5-4; cdr3_length: 15; j_call: TRBJ2-7; d_call: TRBD1; cdr3_aa: CASSLRAGGGYEQYF; cdr3_nt: TGTGCCAGCAGCTTGAGAGCAGGGGGCGGCTACGAGCAGTACTTC
clone_size: .; v_call: TRBV18; cdr3_length: 19; j_call: TRBJ1-2; d_call: TRBD1; cdr3_aa: CASSPTATTGGPANYGYTF; cdr3_nt: TGTGCCAGCTCACCAACTGCTACGACAGGGGGTCCGGCTAACTATGGCTACACCTTC
clone_size: .; v_call: TRBV28; cdr3_length: 19; j_call: TRBJ2-1; d_call: TRBD1; cdr3_aa: CASSPEGLSPGQGYNEQFF; cdr3_nt: TGTGCCAGCAGTCCCGAAGGCCTATCACCGGGACAGGGCTACAATGAGCAGTTCTTC
clone_size: once; v_call: TRBV10-2; cdr3_length: 15; j_call: TRBJ1-1; d_call: .; cdr3_aa: CASSESWLEDTEAFF; cdr3_nt: TGCGCCAGCAGTGAGTCCTGGCTCGAAGACACTGAAGCTTTCTTT
clone_size: .; v_call: TRBV5-5; cdr3_length: 14; j_call: TRBJ1-1; d_call: TRBD1; cdr3_aa: CASSLAAGGPEAFF; cdr3_nt: TGTGCCAGCAGCTTGGCCGCAGGGGGCCCTGAAGCTTTCTTT
clone_size: .; v_call: TRBV27; cdr3_length: 15; j_call: TRBJ2-7; d_call: TRBD2; cdr3_aa: CASSLYGGDAYEQYF; cdr3_nt: TGTGCCAGCAGTTTATACGGGGGGGACGCCTACGAGCAGTACTTC
clone_size: once; v_call: TRBV7-9; cdr3_length: 16; j_call: TRBJ2-3; d_call: TRBD2; cdr3_aa: CASRGRLAGASDTQYF; cdr3_nt: TGTGCGAGCCGGGGGCGACTAGCGGGGGCATCAGATACGCAGTATTTT
clone_size: .; v_call: TRBV11-2; cdr3_length: 16; j_call: TRBJ2-1; d_call: TRBD2; cdr3_aa: CASSLGGLAGVNEQFF; cdr3_nt: TGTGCCAGCTCCCTGGGGGGACTAGCGGGGGTCAATGAGCAGTTCTTC
clone_size: .; v_call: TRBV6-4; cdr3_length: 16; j_call: TRBJ2-3; d_call: TRBD2; cdr3_aa: CASSPGTSGGPDTQYF; cdr3_nt: TGTGCCAGCAGCCCCGGGACTAGCGGGGGCCCAGATACGCAGTATTTT
clone_size: once; v_call: TRBV9; cdr3_length: 16; j_call: TRBJ2-5; d_call: TRBD2; cdr3_aa: CASSVGSSGTQETQYF; cdr3_nt: TGTGCCAGCAGCGTAGGTTCTAGCGGGACCCAAGAGACCCAGTACTTC
clone_size: once; v_call: TRBV7-9; cdr3_length: 16; j_call: TRBJ1-5; d_call: TRBD1; cdr3_aa: CASSSVNRGQSQPQHF; cdr3_nt: TGTGCCAGCAGCTCAGTGAACAGGGGGCAATCACAGCCCCAGCATTTT
clone_size: .; v_call: TRBV19; cdr3_length: 12; j_call: TRBJ1-5; d_call: .; cdr3_aa: CASSIIREPQHF; cdr3_nt: TGTGCCAGTAGTATCATCCGAGAGCCCCAGCATTTT
clone_size: .; v_call: TRBV29-1; cdr3_length: 15; j_call: TRBJ2-7; d_call: .; cdr3_aa: CSVVLPESIIYEQYF; cdr3_nt: TGCAGCGTTGTTCTACCCGAGTCAATCATCTACGAGCAGTACTTC
clone_size: .; v_call: TRBV28; cdr3_length: 14; j_call: TRBJ2-3; d_call: TRBD2; cdr3_aa: CASSEDSGWDTQYF; cdr3_nt: TGTGCCAGCAGTGAGGATAGCGGGTGGGATACGCAGTATTTT
clone_size: .; v_call: TRBV18; cdr3_length: 12; j_call: TRBJ2-1; d_call: .; cdr3_aa: CASSPDLTGQFF; cdr3_nt: TGTGCCAGCTCACCGGACTTGACGGGACAGTTCTTC
clone_size: few; v_call: TRBV30; cdr3_length: 16; j_call: TRBJ2-5; d_call: TRBD1; cdr3_aa: CAWGGKIQGAPKTQYF; cdr3_nt: TGTGCCTGGGGGGGAAAGATTCAGGGGGCGCCGAAGACCCAGTACTTC
clone_size: .; v_call: TRBV28; cdr3_length: 14; j_call: TRBJ1-1; d_call: .; cdr3_aa: CASSSGHVAFEAFF; cdr3_nt: TGTGCCAGCAGTTCAGGACATGTAGCCTTTGAAGCTTTCTTT
clone_size: .; v_call: TRBV6-1; cdr3_length: 16; j_call: TRBJ2-1; d_call: TRBD2; cdr3_aa: CASSDGLADLNNEQFF; cdr3_nt: TGTGCCAGCAGTGACGGACTAGCGGACCTGAACAATGAGCAGTTCTTC
clone_size: .; v_call: TRBV18; cdr3_length: 16; j_call: TRBJ2-7; d_call: TRBD1; cdr3_aa: CASSPRTGENHYEQYF; cdr3_nt: TGTGCCAGCTCACCGCGGACAGGGGAGAACCACTACGAGCAGTACTTC
clone_size: .; v_call: TRBV7-2; cdr3_length: 17; j_call: TRBJ1-4; d_call: .; cdr3_aa: CASSLNGDPGANEKLFF; cdr3_nt: TGTGCCAGCAGCTTAAACGGCGACCCGGGGGCTAATGAAAAACTGTTTTTT
clone_size: .; v_call: TRBV27; cdr3_length: 16; j_call: TRBJ2-7; d_call: .; cdr3_aa: CASRLRWTTGLHEQYF; cdr3_nt: TGTGCCAGCAGGCTTCGATGGACTACCGGCCTCCACGAGCAGTACTTC